The rows below give T cell receptor beta chains drawn from one sample of a study of T-cell memory formation after mild COVID-19. Using its own MiXCR run on the 5' RACE reads, TCRdb lists one record per CDR3 protein. This table holds hundreds of thousands of distinct CDR3 sequences, 12% to 15% found once. The sequenced material came from PBMCs or a T cell subset sorted from them (not recorded which). Receptors were obtained from a man younger than 30 who had mild COVID-19 (a few samples of this study predate the infection). Cell type and time point are not known. CDR3s include the opening cysteine and the closing phenylalanine or tryptophan. The D gene is left open where the match is weak. Expanded clones get a size class; other rows say once, few or many, or leave the size out.

CDR3 protein: CASSLSPQGWYTEAFF; CDR3 DNA: TGTGCCAGCAGCTTATCACCACAGGGTTGGTACACTGAAGCTTTCTTT; clone size: few; V gene: TRBV7-6; D gene: NA; J gene: TRBJ1-1
CDR3 protein: CASRRATSTDTQYF; CDR3 DNA: TGCGCCAGCAGGCGTGCCACTAGCACAGATACGCAGTATTTT; clone size: NA; V gene: TRBV5-1; D gene: NA; J gene: TRBJ2-3
CDR3 protein: CASSLAGTDYGYTF; CDR3 DNA: TGTGCCAGCAGCTTAGCCGGGACGGACTATGGCTACACCTTC; clone size: few; V gene: TRBV7-8; D gene: NA; J gene: TRBJ1-2
CDR3 protein: CASSGQGGIDSPLHF; CDR3 DNA: TGTGCCAGCAGTGGACAGGGTGGAATAGATTCACCCCTCCACTTT; clone size: NA; V gene: TRBV6-5; D gene: TRBD1; J gene: TRBJ1-6
CDR3 protein: CASSLGVGEPQHF; CDR3 DNA: TGCGCCAGCAGCTTGGGCGTCGGAGAGCCCCAGCATTTT; clone size: few; V gene: TRBV5-1; D gene: NA; J gene: TRBJ1-5
CDR3 protein: CASSRAGYPRAFF; CDR3 DNA: TGTGCCAGCAGCCGCGCAGGGTACCCGAGGGCTTTCTTT; clone size: few; V gene: TRBV14; D gene: NA; J gene: TRBJ1-1
CDR3 protein: CASSPNLYISGNTIYF; CDR3 DNA: TGTGCCAGCAGCCCCAACCTCTATATCTCTGGAAACACCATATATTTT; clone size: few; V gene: TRBV7-6; D gene: NA; J gene: TRBJ1-3
CDR3 protein: CASSRPGGAEAFF; CDR3 DNA: TGTGCCAGCAGCCGCCCGGGGGGGGCTGAAGCTTTCTTT; clone size: few; V gene: TRBV7-2; D gene: NA; J gene: TRBJ1-1
CDR3 protein: CASSTLGQGNIQYF; CDR3 DNA: TGTGCCAGCAGCACTTTGGGACAGGGCAACATTCAGTACTTC; clone size: many; V gene: TRBV7-9; D gene: TRBD1; J gene: TRBJ2-4
CDR3 protein: CASSYPTSGGIQYF; CDR3 DNA: TGTGCCAGCAGTTACCCGACTAGCGGGGGAATTCAGTACTTC; clone size: NA; V gene: TRBV6-2/TRBV6-3; D gene: TRBD2; J gene: TRBJ2-4
CDR3 protein: CASTAVGRGIETQYF; CDR3 DNA: TGTGCCAGCACCGCCGTGGGTCGGGGAATAGAGACCCAGTACTTC; clone size: few; V gene: TRBV11-2; D gene: NA; J gene: TRBJ2-5
CDR3 protein: CASSPRLSSGPANTGELFF; CDR3 DNA: TGCGCCAGCAGCCCCCGCTTGAGTAGCGGCCCCGCGAACACCGGGGAGCTGTTTTTT; clone size: NA; V gene: TRBV5-1; D gene: NA; J gene: TRBJ2-2
CDR3 protein: CASSSQGQTDTQYF; CDR3 DNA: TGCGCCAGCAGCTCCCAGGGACAGACAGATACGCAGTATTTT; clone size: many; V gene: TRBV5-1; D gene: TRBD1; J gene: TRBJ2-3
CDR3 protein: CASVLGLFGETQYF; CDR3 DNA: TGCGCCAGCGTCCTCGGGCTGTTCGGGGAGACCCAGTACTTC; clone size: few; V gene: TRBV5-1; D gene: NA; J gene: TRBJ2-5
CDR3 protein: CASSLGSSGGQETQYF; CDR3 DNA: TGTGCCAGCAGCTTAGGAAGTAGCGGGGGCCAAGAGACCCAGTACTTC; clone size: NA; V gene: TRBV11-2; D gene: TRBD2; J gene: TRBJ2-5
CDR3 protein: CASSFWRSRRFCRDNYGYTF; CDR3 DNA: TGTGCCAGCAGCTTTTGGAGGTCCCGACGGTTTTGTCGTGATAACTATGGCTACACCTTC; clone size: NA; V gene: TRBV7-3; D gene: NA; J gene: TRBJ1-2
CDR3 protein: CASSLAPAGGYEQYF; CDR3 DNA: TGTGCCAGCAGCTTAGCGCCAGCGGGGGGCTACGAGCAGTACTTC; clone size: NA; V gene: TRBV7-9; D gene: TRBD2; J gene: TRBJ2-7
CDR3 protein: CASSVAGREDQPQHF; CDR3 DNA: TGTGCCAGCAGCGTAGCTGGGCGGGAGGATCAGCCCCAGCATTTT; clone size: few; V gene: TRBV9; D gene: NA; J gene: TRBJ1-5
CDR3 protein: CASSFGGVTVF; CDR3 DNA: TGTGCCAGCAGTTTCGGCGGGGTGACAGTCTTC; clone size: few; V gene: TRBV12-3/TRBV12-4; D gene: NA; J gene: TRBJ2-5
CDR3 protein: CASRPPGSYNEQFF; CDR3 DNA: TGTGCCAGCAGACCCCCGGGGTCATACAATGAGCAGTTCTTC; clone size: few; V gene: TRBV12-3/TRBV12-4; D gene: NA; J gene: TRBJ2-1
CDR3 protein: CASSSQLAGGRYTQYF; CDR3 DNA: TGTGCCAGCAGCTCACAACTAGCGGGGGGGCGGTATACGCAGTATTTT; clone size: NA; V gene: TRBV7-2; D gene: TRBD2; J gene: TRBJ2-3
CDR3 protein: CASSFRQGAAYYGYTF; CDR3 DNA: TGTGCCAGCAGTTTTCGGCAGGGCGCTGCCTACTATGGCTACACCTTC; clone size: NA; V gene: TRBV6-2/TRBV6-3; D gene: NA; J gene: TRBJ1-2
CDR3 protein: CASGRQAPGNEQFF; CDR3 DNA: TGTGCCAGCGGTCGACAGGCCCCCGGCAATGAGCAGTTCTTC; clone size: NA; V gene: TRBV7-2; D gene: NA; J gene: TRBJ2-1
CDR3 protein: CASSQETRWGYEQFF; CDR3 DNA: TGTGCCAGCAGCCAAGAAACTCGGTGGGGCTATGAGCAGTTCTTC; clone size: few; V gene: TRBV4-2; D gene: NA; J gene: TRBJ2-1
CDR3 protein: CASSFPSSYNEQFF; CDR3 DNA: TGTGCCAGCAGCTTCCCCAGCTCCTACAATGAGCAGTTCTTC; clone size: NA; V gene: TRBV5-5; D gene: NA; J gene: TRBJ2-1
CDR3 protein: CASSFRDGPREQYF; CDR3 DNA: TGTGCCAGCAGTTTTCGGGACGGGCCCCGCGAGCAGTACTTC; clone size: NA; V gene: TRBV12-3/TRBV12-4; D gene: NA; J gene: TRBJ2-7
CDR3 protein: CASTFSGYNEQFF; CDR3 DNA: TGTGCCAGCACGTTCTCGGGGTACAATGAGCAGTTCTTC; clone size: NA; V gene: TRBV12-3/TRBV12-4; D gene: NA; J gene: TRBJ2-1
CDR3 protein: CASSPSGGTQYF; CDR3 DNA: TGCGCCAGCAGCCCCTCGGGGGGCACCCAGTACTTC; clone size: few; V gene: TRBV4-1; D gene: NA; J gene: TRBJ2-5
CDR3 protein: CASSSTSYTGELFF; CDR3 DNA: TGTGCCAGCAGTTCGACTAGCTACACCGGGGAGCTGTTTTTT; clone size: few; V gene: TRBV12-3/TRBV12-4; D gene: TRBD2; J gene: TRBJ2-2
CDR3 protein: CASSPSTGGPYEQYF; CDR3 DNA: TGTGCCAGCAGCCCGAGTACGGGGGGCCCCTACGAGCAGTACTTC; clone size: NA; V gene: TRBV3-1; D gene: NA; J gene: TRBJ2-7
CDR3 protein: CASSLAPGHKETQYF; CDR3 DNA: TGTGCCAGCAGTTTAGCTCCGGGACACAAAGAGACCCAGTACTTC; clone size: NA; V gene: TRBV12-3/TRBV12-4; D gene: NA; J gene: TRBJ2-5
CDR3 protein: CASSYSSLPGETQYF; CDR3 DNA: TGTGCCAGCAGTTACTCGTCTTTACCGGGTGAGACCCAGTACTTC; clone size: few; V gene: TRBV6-6; D gene: NA; J gene: TRBJ2-5
CDR3 protein: CASSRFIDRGMNTEAFF; CDR3 DNA: TGTGCCAGCAGCCGCTTCATCGATCGGGGAATGAACACTGAAGCTTTCTTT; clone size: NA; V gene: TRBV4-2; D gene: NA; J gene: TRBJ1-1
CDR3 protein: CASLHGGQGLGETQYF; CDR3 DNA: TGCGCCAGCTTGCATGGGGGACAGGGGTTAGGAGAGACCCAGTACTTC; clone size: NA; V gene: TRBV5-1; D gene: TRBD1; J gene: TRBJ2-5
CDR3 protein: CASSSSAGSPLHF; CDR3 DNA: TGTGCCAGCAGTTCCTCAGCGGGTTCACCCCTCCACTTT; clone size: NA; V gene: TRBV12-3/TRBV12-4; D gene: NA; J gene: TRBJ1-6